This TCR beta chain appears in the sequencing data of a study of control samples from healthy donors and cancer patients. The CDR3 has 15 residues. The V gene lost 0 bases and the J gene lost 0 bases, with 7 bases spanning the gap. Germline-derived CDR1 and CDR2 are SGDLS and YYNGEE. Profiling relied on immunoSEQ multiplex PCR, and the TCRdb table lists in-frame clones only, not all of them. The table lists roughly 140,000 clones, around 90% of them singletons. The J gene is TRBJ2-4, the V gene TRBV9; D is unclear. The material sequenced was blood. This receptor was identified in a man under 40 in good health. In DNA, the CDR3 is TGTGCCAGCAGCGTAGACGGTCTAGCCAAAAACATTCAGTACTTC. It translates to CASSVDGLAKNIQYF.